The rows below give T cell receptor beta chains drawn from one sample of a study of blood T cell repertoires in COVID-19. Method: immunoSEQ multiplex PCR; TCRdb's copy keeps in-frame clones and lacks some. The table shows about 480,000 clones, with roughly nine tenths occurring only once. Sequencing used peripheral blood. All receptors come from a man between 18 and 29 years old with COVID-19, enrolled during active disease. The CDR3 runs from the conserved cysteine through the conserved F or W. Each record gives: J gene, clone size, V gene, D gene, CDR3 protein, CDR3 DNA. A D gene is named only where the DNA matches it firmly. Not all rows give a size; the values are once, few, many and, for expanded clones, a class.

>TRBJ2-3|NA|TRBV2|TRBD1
CASSEDRTGRNTDTQYF
TGTGCCAGCAGTGAAGATCGGACAGGGCGGAACACAGATACGCAGTATTTT
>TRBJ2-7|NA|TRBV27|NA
CASGNTGTYEQYF
TGTGCCAGCGGGAATACAGGGACCTACGAGCAGTACTTC
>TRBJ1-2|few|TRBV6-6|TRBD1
CASSYGTGNGGYTF
TGTGCCAGCAGTTACGGGACAGGGAATGGTGGCTACACCTTC
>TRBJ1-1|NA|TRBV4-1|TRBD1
CASSPHWGQGALGEAFF
TGCGCCAGCAGCCCTCATTGGGGACAGGGGGCGCTGGGTGAAGCTTTCTTT
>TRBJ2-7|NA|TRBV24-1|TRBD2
CATSDAGTSGRNEQYF
TGTGCCACCAGTGATGCCGGGACTAGCGGGAGAAACGAGCAGTACTTC
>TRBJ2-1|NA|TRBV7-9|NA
CASSSRWAGEQFF
TGTGCCAGCAGCTCACGATGGGCGGGAGAGCAGTTCTTC
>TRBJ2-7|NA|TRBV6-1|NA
CASSEVGGGTYEQYF
TGTGCCAGCAGTGAAGTTGGTGGGGGGACCTACGAGCAGTACTTC
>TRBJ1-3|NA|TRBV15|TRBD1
CATSKIKRTGAGNTIYF
TGTGCCACCAGCAAGATTAAGCGGACAGGAGCTGGAAACACCATATATTTT
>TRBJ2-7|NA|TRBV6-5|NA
CASSGGTALGYEQYF
TGTGCCAGCAGCGGAGGGACAGCTTTAGGCTACGAGCAGTACTTC
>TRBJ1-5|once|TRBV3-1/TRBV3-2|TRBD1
CASSQGWRGPLSNQPQHF
TGTGCCAGCAGCCAAGGATGGAGGGGGCCCCTAAGCAATCAGCCCCAGCATTTT
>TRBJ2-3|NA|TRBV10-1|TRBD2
CASSRGGGASGTDTQYF
TGCGCCAGCAGCAGGGGCGGGGGGGCCTCGGGCACAGATACGCAGTATTTT
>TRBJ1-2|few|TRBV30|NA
CACWRGTVGYTF
TGTGCCTGCTGGAGGGGTACGGTTGGCTACACCTTC
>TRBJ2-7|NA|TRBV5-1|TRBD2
CASSKLRGGDYEQYF
TGCGCCAGCAGCAAGCTCCGGGGGGGTGACTACGAGCAGTACTTC
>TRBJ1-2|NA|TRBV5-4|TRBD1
CASSLGTGPYTF
TGTGCCAGCAGCTTAGGGACAGGGCCCTACACCTTC
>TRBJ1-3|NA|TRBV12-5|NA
CASGLEWWTAPGNTIYF
TGTGCTAGTGGTTTGGAATGGTGGACAGCACCTGGAAACACCATATATTTT
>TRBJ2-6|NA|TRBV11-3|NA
CASSLVTAGLKALTF
TGTGCCAGCAGCTTAGTAACTGCGGGACTCAAAGCCCTGACTTTC
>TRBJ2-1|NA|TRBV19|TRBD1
CASSIGTGLVNEQFF
TGTGCCAGTAGTATAGGGACAGGTTTGGTCAATGAGCAGTTCTTC
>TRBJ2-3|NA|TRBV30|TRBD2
CAWSLGTSGLTDTQYF
TGTGCCTGGAGCTTGGGGACTAGCGGTCTCACAGATACGCAGTATTTT
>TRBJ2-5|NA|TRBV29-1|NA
CSGRASDRPRETQYF
TGCAGCGGCCGCGCTAGCGATCGACCCCGGGAGACCCAGTACTTC
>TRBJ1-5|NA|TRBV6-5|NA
CASRLEVDQPQHF
TGTGCCAGCAGATTAGAGGTGGATCAGCCCCAGCATTTT
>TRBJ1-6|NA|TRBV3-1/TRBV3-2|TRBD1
CASSTGTGVTIYNSPLHF
TGTGCCAGCAGCACCGGGACAGGGGTTACTATTTATAATTCACCCCTCCACTTT
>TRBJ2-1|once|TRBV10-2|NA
CASGTVGGPTYNEQFF
TGCGCCAGTGGGACGGTAGGGGGACCTACCTACAATGAGCAGTTCTTC
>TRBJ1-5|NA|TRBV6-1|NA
CASSEAPILGNQPQHF
TGTGCCAGCAGTGAAGCCCCGATTTTAGGCAATCAGCCCCAGCATTTT
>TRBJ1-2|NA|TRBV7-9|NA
CASSLGTFDRLYGYTF
TGTGCCAGCAGCCTCGGTACTTTCGACAGGCTGTATGGCTACACCTTC
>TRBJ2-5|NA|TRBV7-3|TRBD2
CASSPESTSGRSGTQYF
TGTGCCAGCAGCCCCGAGTCGACTAGCGGGAGGAGTGGGACCCAGTACTTC